Each of the 31 T cell receptor beta chains below was sequenced from the same sample in a study of T cells in localized non-small cell lung cancer. Produced via immunoSEQ multiplex PCR; TCRdb's table is partial and in-frame only. The sample holds around 64,000 clones; more than 85% are singletons and the top ten take just under 20%. This material consisted of peripheral blood, taken before any cancer treatment. Receptor source: a man between 40 and 75 years old with stage I lung adenocarcinoma.

The chain uses TRBV28 and TRBJ1-1; unclear D gene. The germline CDR1 and CDR2 sequences are MDHEN and SYDVKM. With 8 bases removed from V and 0 bases from J, the gap between germline ends came to 7 bases. The CDR3 consists of 12 residues. The CDR3 reads CASHSLNTEAFF. The CDR3, as DNA: TGTGCCAGCCACAGCTTGAACACTGAAGCTTTCTTT.

The chain links TRBV29-1 to TRBJ2-7; 7 bases align to TRBD1. V shed 5 bases and J 3 bases; nucleotides not matched to a gene: 1. The CDR3 consists of 11 residues. Germline V CDR1 and CDR2: SQVTM, ANQGSEA. CDR3 in DNA: TGCAGCGTTAGGGACAGCTACGAGCAGTACTTC. Protein: CSVRDSYEQYF.

The rearrangement joins TRBV7-9 to TRBJ2-1; 12 nucleotides line up with TRBD2. Germline V gene sequence: CDR1 SEHNR, CDR2 FQNEAQ (reference sequence). The CDR3 length is 14 residues. Trimming cost V 6 bases and J 9 bases; bases outside gene matches: 6. The chain's CDR3 is CASRNGLAGSEQFF. For the CDR3, the DNA is TGTGCCAGCAGAAATGGACTAGCGGGAAGTGAGCAGTTCTTC.

The rearrangement uses TRBV29-1 and TRBJ1-1; 8 nucleotides align to TRBD1. This CDR3 has 14 residues. V lost 4 bases to trimming and J lost 4 bases; unmatched junction nucleotides: 8. Looked up from germline, CDR1 is SQVTM and CDR2 is ANQGSEA. As DNA, the CDR3 is TGCAGCGTTGGAGGGGACAGGCGGGGCACTGAAGCTTTCTTT. It specifies CSVGGDRRGTEAFF.

Concerning this clone: At one end the junction does not follow the germline gene, possibly because of a read error. V gene TRBV7-2 combines with J gene TRBJ2-5; D unresolved. The germline CDR1 and CDR2 sequences are SGHTA and FQGNSA. This CDR3 has 15 amino acids. CDR3 residues: CASSLLGMYQETRYF. The CDR3 region has the DNA TGTGCCAGCAGCTTATTAGGGATGTACCAAGAGACCCGGTACTTC. The complete variable domain, with remaining parts taken from reference TRBV7-2 and TRBJ2-5, reads GAGVSQSPSNKVTEKGKDVELRCDPISGHTALYWYRQSLGQGLEFLIYFQGNSAPDKSGLPSDRFSAERTGGSVSTLTIQRTQQEDSAVYLCASSLLGMYQETRYFGPGTRLLVL.

The CDR3 DNA reads as TGTGCCAGTAGTATTAGACTGTATAGCAATCAGCCCCAGCATTTT. It encodes CASSIRLYSNQPQHF. V usage is TRBV19 and J usage is TRBJ1-5; D remains unclear. CDR1 is LNHDA, CDR2 SQIVND, per germline (reference sequence). V lost 3 bases and J 0 bases, leaving 9 bases between the germline ends. This CDR3 has 15 residues.

The V gene is TRBV29-1, the J gene TRBJ2-1; 7 bases are shared with TRBD2. CDR3 length: 14 residues. The V and J ends lost 4 bases and 2 bases, in that order; junction bases with no gene match: 5. Looked up from germline, CDR1 is SQVTM and CDR2 is ANQGSEA. The CDR3 nucleotides read TGCAGCGTTGGAGCTAGCGGACCCTACAATGAGCAGTTCTTC. The encoded protein is CSVGASGPYNEQFF.

V usage is TRBV7-3 and J usage is TRBJ2-1; weak D call: TRBD2 (5 bases). The germline CDR1 and CDR2 sequences are SGHTA and FQGTGA. The CDR3 length is 14 residues. V lost 1 base, J lost 8 bases, and 12 bases lay in between. CDR3 coding DNA: TGTGCCAGCAGCTTAATTCCTAGCTCCGATGAGCAGTTCTTC. As protein: CASSLIPSSDEQFF.

The J gene is TRBJ2-5, the V gene TRBV5-1; TRBD2 agrees at 9 bases. Germline CDR1 SGHRS, CDR2 YFSETQ. The length of the CDR3 is 16 residues. V was clipped by 1 base and J by 5 bases; unmatched bases: 9. CDR3 coding DNA: TGCGCCAGCAGCTTGAGTCTAGCGGGACGCGGGGAGACCCAGTACTTC. It specifies CASSLSLAGRGETQYF.

The chain links TRBV7-3 to TRBJ2-5; no definite D call. This CDR3 has 9 amino acids. CDR1 and CDR2 from the germline V gene are SGHTA and FQGTGA. V dropped 11 bases and J dropped 5 bases, with 6 bases sitting between them. The CDR3 sequence: CAWAETQYF. The CDR3 DNA reads as TGTGCCTGGGCGGAGACCCAGTACTTC.

This rearrangement joins TRBV7-6 to TRBJ2-2; perhaps TRBD1 as D (5 bases). Germline V gene lookup returns CDR1 SGHVS and CDR2 FNYEAQ. The germline V and J ends were trimmed by 0 bases and 3 bases, with 11 bases remaining between them. The CDR3 sequence is 16 residues long. CDR3 nucleotides: TGTGCCAGCAGCTTAGCGGAAGGGGCCTACACCGGGGAGCTGTTTTTT. As protein: CASSLAEGAYTGELFF.

The gene calls are TRBV7-9 and TRBJ2-1, with 13 bases aligning to TRBD2. The CDR3 length is 16 residues. V lost 4 bases, J lost 6 bases, and 6 bases stayed unmatched. Germline values: CDR1 SEHNR, CDR2 FQNEAQ (reference sequence). CDR3 in DNA: TGTGCCAGCAGCTCCCGGACTAGCGGGAGTCGCAATGAGCAGTTCTTC. Protein sequence: CASSSRTSGSRNEQFF.

The genes are TRBV7-2 and TRBJ2-7, with 9 bases that match TRBD2. Trimming cost V 2 bases and J 7 bases; bases outside gene matches: 9. Germline loops: CDR1 SGHTA, CDR2 FQGNSA. The CDR3 has 15 residues. As DNA, the CDR3 is TGTGCCAGCAGCTTATCAATAGCGGGAGCAGGGGAGCAGTACTTC. It encodes CASSLSIAGAGEQYF.

This clone was recorded only once. The chain links TRBV6-1 to TRBJ1-2; D is unresolved. V was trimmed by 1 base and J by 0 bases, leaving 6 bases between them. The CDR3 runs to 14 residues. CDR1 MNHNS and CDR2 SASEGT come from the germline V gene. For the CDR3, the DNA is TGTGCCAGCAGTGAAGTTACCTCTAACTATGGCTACACCTTC. Translated: CASSEVTSNYGYTF.

This chain links TRBV7-6 with TRBJ2-3; 7 positions agree with TRBD1. CDR1 is SGHVS and CDR2 is FNYEAQ in the germline V gene. The CDR3 length is 12 residues. Trimming took 5 bases from V and 7 from J; bases not matched to a gene: 3. The chain's CDR3 is CASSPTGNTQYF. CDR3 nucleotides: TGTGCCAGCAGCCCGACAGGGAATACGCAGTATTTT.

The V call is TRBV6-1, the J call TRBJ1-5; TRBD1 is a possible D gene (5 bases). Trimming removed 9 bases at V and 4 bases at J, with 10 bases between. This CDR3 is built from 12 residues. From germline, CDR1 is MNHNS and CDR2 SASEGT. In nucleotides, the CDR3 is TGTGCCAGTATGAGGGGAAATCAGCCCCAGCATTTT. Amino acid sequence: CASMRGNQPQHF.

This chain connects TRBV4-3 to TRBJ1-3, with D unclear. The CDR3 contains 14 residues. Trimming took off 0 bases at V and 7 bases at J, with 10 bases between the two ends. Germline V CDR1 and CDR2: LGHNA, YSLEER. CDR3: CASSQDPLVNTIYF. In DNA, the CDR3 is TGCGCCAGCAGCCAAGATCCCCTTGTGAACACCATATATTTT.

This rearrangement joins TRBV6-5 to TRBJ2-2, with 13 bases identical to TRBD2. The V gene's germline CDR1 is MNHEY and CDR2 SVGAGI. V lost 6 bases, J lost 8 bases, and 6 bases stayed unmatched. This CDR3 contains 15 residues. This CDR3 is CASSRTSGGLGELFF. CDR3 coding DNA: TGTGCCAGCAGCCGGACTAGCGGGGGCCTTGGGGAGCTGTTTTTT.

V is TRBV9 and J is TRBJ2-7; D is uncertain. From germline, CDR1 is SGDLS and CDR2 YYNGEE. V was clipped by 0 bases and J by 2 bases, with 9 bases between them. The CDR3 runs 14 residues. CDR3 loop: CASSVAPEAYEQYF. DNA for the CDR3: TGTGCCAGCAGCGTAGCTCCGGAAGCCTACGAGCAGTACTTC.

The V gene is TRBV15, the J gene TRBJ1-2; D is perhaps TRBD1 (5 bases). Trimming removed 0 bases from V and 3 bases from J, with 14 bases in between. This CDR3 is 16 amino acids long. Germline V gives CDR1 LNHNV, CDR2 YYDKDF (reference sequence). The CDR3 DNA reads as TGTGCCACCAGCAGAGAACGGGGCCTGGATTACTATGGCTACACCTTC. It translates to CATSRERGLDYYGYTF.

V usage is TRBV10-3 and J usage is TRBJ1-2, with a weak D call TRBD1 (5 bases). Trimming cost V 4 bases and J 1 base, with 13 bases left between them. CDR1 and CDR2 from the germline V gene are ENHRY and SYGVKD. There are 15 residues in the CDR3. The CDR3, as DNA: TGTGCCATCAGTGCTCTCACAAGGGGTAACTATGGCTACACCTTC. It encodes CAISALTRGNYGYTF.

This chain joins TRBV7-2 and TRBJ2-1; either TRBD1 or TRBD2 may supply D (5 bases each). The CDR3 spans 15 residues. Deletions cut 4 bases from V and 6 bases from J, with 16 bases between. CDR1 and CDR2 from the germline V gene are SGHTA and FQGNSA. In DNA form, the CDR3 reads TGTGCCAGCAGCTCCCGGGGCTATGATAGCAATGAGCAGTTCTTC. This translates into CASSSRGYDSNEQFF.

The chain employs TRBV2 and TRBJ1-3, with unresolved D. Germline-derived CDR1 and CDR2 are SNHLY and FYNNEI. The germline V and J ends were trimmed by 2 bases and 2 bases, with 7 bases remaining between them. The CDR3 is made up of 14 amino acids. Written as DNA, the CDR3 is TGTGCCAGCAGTGAACTGGTGACTGGAAACACCATATATTTT. It encodes CASSELVTGNTIYF. The full variable domain, its missing parts supplied by reference TRBV2 and TRBJ1-3, is EPEVTQTPSHQVTQMGQEVILRCVPISNHLYFYWYRQILGQKVEFLVSFYNNEISEKSEIFDDQFSVERPDGSNFTLKIRSTKLEDSAMYFCASSELVTGNTIYFGEGSWLTVV.

The chain links TRBV11-2 to TRBJ2-5; TRBD1 matches 7 bases. Germline V gene lookup returns CDR1 SGHAT and CDR2 FQNNGV. The CDR3 extends over 14 amino acids. V trimming: 5 bases; J trimming: 4 bases; junction bases outside the gene matches: 7. The CDR3 nucleotides are TGTGCCAGCAGCCCACAGGGGTTCCGAGAGACCCAGTACTTC. Translation: CASSPQGFRETQYF.

This sequence joins TRBV6-1 and TRBJ2-7, with D hard to call. V lost 6 bases to trimming and J lost 6 bases, with 21 bases between them. This CDR3 spans 15 amino acids. Germline CDR1 and CDR2: MNHNS and SASEGT. This CDR3 is CASSRSEMASLEQYF. DNA for the CDR3: TGTGCCAGCAGCCGATCGGAAATGGCCTCGCTCGAGCAGTACTTC.

The V call is TRBV28, the J call TRBJ2-1; TRBD1 agrees at 9 bases. With 5 bases clipped from V and 6 bases from J, the junction kept 11 bases outside the gene matches. Germline CDR1 and CDR2: MDHEN and SYDVKM. This CDR3 spans 16 amino acids. The CDR3 sequence: CASSAPSGQGFNEQFF. The CDR3 DNA follows: TGTGCCAGCAGTGCCCCCTCGGGACAGGGCTTCAATGAGCAGTTCTTC.

This sequence joins TRBV4-2 and TRBJ2-7; TRBD2 aligns across 16 bases. Germline CDR1 LGHNA, CDR2 YNFKEQ. The V gene end was trimmed by 6 bases and the J gene end by 1 base; junction bases not matched to a gene: 9. This CDR3 spans 18 amino acids. Here the CDR3 DNA reads TGTGCCAGCAGACCAGAGGGACTAGCGGGAGGGCCGTCCTACGAGCAGTACTTC. Amino acids: CASRPEGLAGGPSYEQYF.

The rearrangement uses TRBV6-1 and TRBJ1-5; possibly TRBD1 for D (6 bases). In germline, CDR1 is MNHNS, CDR2 SASEGT. V dropped 10 bases and J dropped 2 bases, with 18 bases sitting between them. The CDR3 sequence is 15 residues long. DNA for the CDR3: TGTGCCACTCATGATCAGGGGCTGGGCAATCAGCCCCAGCATTTT. It translates to CATHDQGLGNQPQHF.

The chain couples TRBV10-3 to TRBJ2-7; possible D gene TRBD2, 6 bases. This CDR3 region has 16 residues. Germline CDR1 ENHRY, CDR2 SYGVKD. V lost 2 bases, J lost 2 bases, and 16 bases lay in between. The CDR3 nucleotides are TGTGCCATCAGTGAGCCGGCGGGAAGGGGAACCTACGAGCAGTACTTC. Translating it yields CAISEPAGRGTYEQYF.

This chain joins TRBV10-1 and TRBJ2-3, with 11 positions matching TRBD2. Germline V lookup: CDR1 WNHNN, CDR2 SYGVQD (reference sequence). This CDR3 is 15 amino acids long. Unmatched junction bases numbered 4, after V lost 4 bases and J lost 4 bases. In DNA, the CDR3 is TGCGCCAGCAGTGGACTAGCGGGAAGGTCAGATACGCAGTATTTT. It is translated as CASSGLAGRSDTQYF.

This clone was detected once. The V gene is TRBV27, the J gene TRBJ2-5, with 7 bases that match TRBD1. With 5 bases clipped from V and 1 base from J, the junction kept 16 bases outside the gene matches. Germline V gene sequence: CDR1 MNHEY, CDR2 SMNVEV (reference sequence). The CDR3 runs 18 residues. CDR3 bases: TGTGCCAGCAGTCCTTTGGGGACAGCCGTACCGTCCCAAGAGACCCAGTACTTC. It codes for CASSPLGTAVPSQETQYF.